This T cell receptor (beta chain) was sequenced for a study of cytomegalovirus exposure and HLA in healthy donors. The donors were members of the validation cohort, which comprised under 150 subjects and was separate from the first cohort of roughly 700 subjects. For this clone: The antigen remains undetermined.

Study results and caveats: Whilst most TCR sequences proved rare, a subset of public TCRs occurred across many donors. Cytomegalovirus association was assigned to about 150 TCR beta chains.

Sequencing was performed with immunoSEQ multiplex PCR; in TCRdb, only in-frame clones are kept and a portion is missing. Among about 160,000 clones, over 85% were seen once, and the ten largest hold 4.2%. Sequenced sample: PBMCs. The source of this sequence is a young man in good health and CMV-seropositive.

This CDR3 reads CASSLPGLPYEQYF. As DNA, the CDR3 is TGTGCCAGCAGCTTACCGGGACTACCATACGAGCAGTACTTC. The chain couples TRBV7-2 to TRBJ2-7; 7 bases align to TRBD2. The CDR3 runs 14 residues. Germline V gene sequence: CDR1 SGHTA, CDR2 FQGNSA. The J segment lost 4 bases and the V segment lost 2 bases, leaving 5 bases of the junction unmatched.